This T cell receptor beta chain was observed in a study of shared clonotypes between healthy human individuals. Sequencing used immunoSEQ multiplex PCR; TCRdb keeps in-frame clones, though not all of them. The sample holds about 2 million clones, approximately 94% seen once. This clone was seen only a few times. In the same sample, other DNA sequences code for this CDR3. CD45RO-negative, CCR7-positively selected cells formed the naive CD8 fraction, excluding terminally differentiated effector memory CD45RA+ cells. Trimming took 8 bases from V and 3 from J, leaving 4 bases between them. The germline V gene encodes CDR1 MDHEN and CDR2 SYDVKM. CDR3 size: 10 residues.

The receptor was derived from a man younger than 35 in good health. The chain links TRBV28 to TRBJ1-1; D is unclear. The sequenced material came from naive CD8+ T cells sorted from blood. Here the CDR3 DNA reads TGTGCCAGCCGTGACACTGAAGCTTTCTTT. Its translation is CASRDTEAFF.